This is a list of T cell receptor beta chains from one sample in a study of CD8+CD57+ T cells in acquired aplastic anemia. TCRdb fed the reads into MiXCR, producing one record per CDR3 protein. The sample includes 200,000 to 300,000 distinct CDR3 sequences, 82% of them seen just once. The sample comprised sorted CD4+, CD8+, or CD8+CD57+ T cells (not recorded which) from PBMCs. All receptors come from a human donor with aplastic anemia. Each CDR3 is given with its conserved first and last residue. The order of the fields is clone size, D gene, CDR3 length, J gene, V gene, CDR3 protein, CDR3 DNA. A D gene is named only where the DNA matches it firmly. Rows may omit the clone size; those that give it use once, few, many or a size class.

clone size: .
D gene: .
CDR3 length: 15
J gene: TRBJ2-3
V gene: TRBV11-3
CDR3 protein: CASSWGSGCGDTQYF
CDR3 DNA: TGTGCCAGCAGCTGGGGGTCGGGCTGTGGAGATACGCAGTATTTT

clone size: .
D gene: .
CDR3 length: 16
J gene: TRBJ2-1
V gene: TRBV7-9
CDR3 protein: CASSSERTHGSDTQFF
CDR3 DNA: TGTGCCAGCAGCTCTGAACGAACACACGGGAGCGACACGCAGTTCTTC

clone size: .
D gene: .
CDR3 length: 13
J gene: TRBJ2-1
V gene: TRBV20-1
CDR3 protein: CSADLAAYNEQFF
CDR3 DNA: TGCAGCGCTGACCTAGCAGCTTACAATGAGCAGTTCTTC

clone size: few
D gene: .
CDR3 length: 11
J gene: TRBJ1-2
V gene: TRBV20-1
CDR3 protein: CSARGQNGYTF
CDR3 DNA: TGCAGTGCTAGGGGCCAGAATGGCTACACCTTC

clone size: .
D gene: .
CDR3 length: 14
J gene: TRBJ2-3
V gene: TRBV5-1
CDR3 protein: CASSLLIGGDTQYF
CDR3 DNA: TGCGCCAGCAGCCTCCTCATAGGGGGGGATACGCAGTATTTT

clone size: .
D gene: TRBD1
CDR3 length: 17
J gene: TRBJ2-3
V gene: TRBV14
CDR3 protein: CASSQVGQGLGTDTQYF
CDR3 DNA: TGTGCCAGCAGCCAGGTGGGACAGGGGCTAGGAACAGATACGCAGTATTTT

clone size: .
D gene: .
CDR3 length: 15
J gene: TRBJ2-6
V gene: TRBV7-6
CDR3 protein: CASSLGHGGKNVQTF
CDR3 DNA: TGTGCCAGCAGCTTAGGCCACGGTGGGAAAAACGTCCAGACTTTC

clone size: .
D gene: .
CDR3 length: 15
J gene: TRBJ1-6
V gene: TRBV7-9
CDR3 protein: CASSTQGLEGSDLHF
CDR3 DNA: TGTGCCAGCAGCACGCAAGGATTGGAGGGTTCCGACCTCCACTTT

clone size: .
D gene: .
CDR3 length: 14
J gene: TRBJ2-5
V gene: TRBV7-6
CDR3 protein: CATSLGRGPKTQYF
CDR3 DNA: TGTGCCACCAGCTTAGGCCGCGGGCCAAAGACCCAGTACTTC

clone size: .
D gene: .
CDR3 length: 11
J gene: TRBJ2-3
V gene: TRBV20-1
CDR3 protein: CSQTVGDTQYF
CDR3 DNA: TGCAGTCAGACCGTTGGTGATACGCAGTATTTT

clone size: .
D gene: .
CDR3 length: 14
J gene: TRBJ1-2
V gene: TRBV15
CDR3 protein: CATSRAGLNYGYTF
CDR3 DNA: TGTGCCACCAGCAGGGCCGGCCTTAACTATGGCTACACCTTC

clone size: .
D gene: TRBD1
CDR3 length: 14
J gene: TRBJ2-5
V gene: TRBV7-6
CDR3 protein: CASSLGTDPERANF
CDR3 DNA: TGTGCCAGCAGCCTAGGGACAGACCCCGAGAGGGCCAACTTC

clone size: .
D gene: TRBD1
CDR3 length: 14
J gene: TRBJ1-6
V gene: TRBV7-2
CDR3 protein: CASSLDRGPSPLHF
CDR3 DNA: TGTGCCAGCAGCTTGGACAGGGGGCCCTCACCCCTCCACTTT

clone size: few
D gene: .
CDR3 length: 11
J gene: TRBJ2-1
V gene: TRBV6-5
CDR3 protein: CASSVDNEQFF
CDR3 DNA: TGTGCCAGCAGCGTAGACAATGAGCAGTTCTTC

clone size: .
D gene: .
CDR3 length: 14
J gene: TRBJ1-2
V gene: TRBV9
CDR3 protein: CASSAEEGAYGYTF
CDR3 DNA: TGTGCCAGCAGCGCCGAAGAAGGGGCATATGGCTACACCTTC

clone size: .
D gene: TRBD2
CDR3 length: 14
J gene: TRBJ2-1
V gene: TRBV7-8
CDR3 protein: CASSVGLADTETQF
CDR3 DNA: TGTGCCAGCAGCGTAGGACTAGCGGACACAGAGACGCAGTTC

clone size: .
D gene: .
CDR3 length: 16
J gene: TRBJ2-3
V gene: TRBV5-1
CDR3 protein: CASGGAGNIHTDTQYF
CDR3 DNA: TGTGCCAGCGGAGGAGCTGGGAACATTCACACAGATACGCAGTATTTT

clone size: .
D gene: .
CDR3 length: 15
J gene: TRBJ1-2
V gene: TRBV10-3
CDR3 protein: CAISESRGYNYGYTF
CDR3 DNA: TGTGCCATCAGTGAGTCGAGAGGATACAACTATGGCTACACCTTC

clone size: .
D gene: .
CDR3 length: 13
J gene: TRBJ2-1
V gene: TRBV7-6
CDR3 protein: CASTDGGIDEQFF
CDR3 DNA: TGTGCCAGCACCGATGGGGGCATCGATGAGCAGTTCTTC

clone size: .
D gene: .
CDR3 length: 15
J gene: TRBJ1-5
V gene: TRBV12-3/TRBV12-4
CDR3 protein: CASTTGTARNQPQHF
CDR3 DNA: TGTGCCAGCACCACAGGGACCGCCCGAAATCAGCCCCAGCATTTT

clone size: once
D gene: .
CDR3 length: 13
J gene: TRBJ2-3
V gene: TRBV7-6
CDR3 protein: CASTLAHTDTQYF
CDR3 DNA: TGCGCCAGCACCTTAGCCCACACAGATACGCAGTATTTT

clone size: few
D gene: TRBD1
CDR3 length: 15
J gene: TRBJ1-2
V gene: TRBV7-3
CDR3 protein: CASSLAGGADNGYTF
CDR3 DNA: TGTGCCAGCAGCTTGGCAGGGGGCGCCGACAATGGGTATACCTTC

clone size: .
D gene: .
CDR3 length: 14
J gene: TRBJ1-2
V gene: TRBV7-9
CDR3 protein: CASSPVSGNYGYTF
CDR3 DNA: TGTGCCAGCAGCCCGGTTAGCGGTAACTATGGCTACACCTTC

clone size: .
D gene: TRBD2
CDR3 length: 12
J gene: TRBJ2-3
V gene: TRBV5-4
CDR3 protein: CACAGTSYTQYF
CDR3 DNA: TGTGCCTGCGCCGGGACTAGCTATACGCAGTATTTT

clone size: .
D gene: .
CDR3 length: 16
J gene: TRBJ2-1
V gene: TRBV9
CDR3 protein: CASSFELAGAREKQFF
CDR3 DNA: TGTGCCAGCAGCTTTGAATTGGCGGGGGCGAGGGAGAAGCAGTTCTTC

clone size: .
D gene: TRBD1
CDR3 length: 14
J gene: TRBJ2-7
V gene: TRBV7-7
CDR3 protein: CASSFTGGADYHYF
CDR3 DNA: TGTGCCAGCAGCTTCACAGGGGGCGCCGACTATCACTACTTC

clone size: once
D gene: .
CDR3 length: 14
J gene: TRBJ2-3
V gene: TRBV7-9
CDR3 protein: CASSFQRSRESHEF
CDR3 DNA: TGTGCCAGCAGCTTTCAAAGAAGCCGGGAGAGCCATGAGTTT

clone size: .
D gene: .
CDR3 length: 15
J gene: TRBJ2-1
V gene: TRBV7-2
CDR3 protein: CASSVEGSAYNEQFF
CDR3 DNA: TGTGCCAGCAGCGTAGAGGGAAGCGCCTACAATGAGCAGTTCTTC

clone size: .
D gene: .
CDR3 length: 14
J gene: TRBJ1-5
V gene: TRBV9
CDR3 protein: CASSADGNIQYFHF
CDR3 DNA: TGTGCCAGCAGTGCGGACGGGAACATTCAGTACTTCCATTTT

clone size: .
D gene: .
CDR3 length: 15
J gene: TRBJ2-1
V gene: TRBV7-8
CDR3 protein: CASSLARGPDTEHFF
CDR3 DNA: TGTGCCAGCAGCTTAGCGAGAGGTCCCGATACGGAGCATTTCTTC

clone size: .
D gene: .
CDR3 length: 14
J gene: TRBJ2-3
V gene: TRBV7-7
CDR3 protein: CASSSASGLRAQLF
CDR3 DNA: TGTGCCAGCAGCTCGGCTTCAGGGCTACGAGCGCAACTTTTT

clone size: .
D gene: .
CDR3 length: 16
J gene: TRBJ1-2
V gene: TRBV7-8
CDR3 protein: CASGLAGDPDVQYYTF
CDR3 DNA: TGTGCCAGCGGCTTAGCGGGGGATCCCGATGTACAGTATTACACCTTC

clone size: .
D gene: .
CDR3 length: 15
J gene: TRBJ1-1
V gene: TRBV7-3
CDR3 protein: CASSLDGTGNTADFF
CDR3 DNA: TGTGCCAGCAGCTTAGATGGGACCGGGAACACTGCAGATTTCTTT

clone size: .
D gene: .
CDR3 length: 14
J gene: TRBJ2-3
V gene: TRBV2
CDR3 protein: CASSHGLATDTQYF
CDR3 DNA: TGTGCCAGCAGTCACGGACTCGCCACAGATACGCAGTATTTT

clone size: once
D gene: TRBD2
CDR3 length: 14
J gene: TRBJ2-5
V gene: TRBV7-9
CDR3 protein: CASGFQRSGESEYF
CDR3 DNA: TGTGCCAGCGGCTTTCAAAGAAGCGGGGAGAGCGAGTACTTC

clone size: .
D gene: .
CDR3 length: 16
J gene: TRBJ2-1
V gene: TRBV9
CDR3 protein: CASSQGGGTHQDEQFF
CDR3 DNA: TGTGCCAGCAGCCAGGGGGGAGGTACGCATCAGGATGAGCAGTTCTTC

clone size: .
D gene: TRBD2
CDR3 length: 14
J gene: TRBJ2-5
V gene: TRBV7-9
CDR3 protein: CASSPRQSGGSHEF
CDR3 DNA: TGTGCCAGCAGCCCGAGACAAAGCGGGGGGAGCCATGAGTTC

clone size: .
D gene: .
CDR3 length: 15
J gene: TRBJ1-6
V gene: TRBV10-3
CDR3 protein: CAIKNGVGVNSPLHF
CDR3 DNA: TGTGCCATCAAAAATGGGGTAGGGGTCAATTCACCCCTCCACTTT

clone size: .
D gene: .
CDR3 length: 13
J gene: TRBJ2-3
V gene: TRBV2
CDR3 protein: CASGDTGTDPQYF
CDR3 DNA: TGTGCCAGCGGGGATACAGGGACTGATCCCCAGTATTTT

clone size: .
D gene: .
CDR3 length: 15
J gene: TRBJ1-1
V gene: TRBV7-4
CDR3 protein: CASSLAQTRNTEAFF
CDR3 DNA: TGTGCCAGCAGCTTAGCTCAGACGAGGAACACTGAAGCTTTCTTT

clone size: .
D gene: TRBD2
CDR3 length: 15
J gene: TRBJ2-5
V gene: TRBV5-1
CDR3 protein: CASSSPGLAGETQYF
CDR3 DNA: TGTGCCAGCAGCTCCCCGGGACTAGCAGGAGAGACCCAGTACTTC

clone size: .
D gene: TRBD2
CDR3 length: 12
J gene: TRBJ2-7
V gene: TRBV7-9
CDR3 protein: CASGVAGSFQSF
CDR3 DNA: TGTGCCAGCGGCGTAGCGGGGAGCTTTCAGTCCTTC

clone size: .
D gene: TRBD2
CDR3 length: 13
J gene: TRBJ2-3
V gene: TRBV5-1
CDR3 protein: CASGVGRGDGQYF
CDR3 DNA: TGTGCCAGCGGGGTTGGGCGCGGAGATGGGCAGTATTTT

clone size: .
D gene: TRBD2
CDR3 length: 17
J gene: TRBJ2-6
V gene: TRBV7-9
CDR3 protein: CASSIASGAYNEQVLTF
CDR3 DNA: TGTGCCAGTAGTATAGCTAGCGGAGCCTACAATGAGCAGGTCCTGACTTTC

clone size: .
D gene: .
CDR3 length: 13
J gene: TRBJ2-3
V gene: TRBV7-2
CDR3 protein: CASSEGGRDTKYF
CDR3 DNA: TGTGCCAGCAGCGAAGGGGGAAGAGATACTAAGTATTTT

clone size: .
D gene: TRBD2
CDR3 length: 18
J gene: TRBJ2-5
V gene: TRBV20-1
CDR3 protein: CSAPPPRASGGALETQYF
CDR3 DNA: TGCAGTGCTCCTCCTCCTCGGGCTAGCGGGGGGGCGTTGGAGACCCAGTACTTC

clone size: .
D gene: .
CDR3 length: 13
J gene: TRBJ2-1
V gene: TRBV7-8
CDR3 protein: CASSLAGGPGTLF
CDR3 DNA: TGTGCCAGCAGCTTAGCGGGAGGTCCCGGAACGTTGTTC

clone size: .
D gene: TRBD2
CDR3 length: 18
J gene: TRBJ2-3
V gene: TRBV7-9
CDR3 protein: CASSFQISGRKGEDTQYF
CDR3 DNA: TGTGCCAGCAGCTTTCAAATAAGCGGGAGGAAAGGTGAGGATACGCAGTATTTT

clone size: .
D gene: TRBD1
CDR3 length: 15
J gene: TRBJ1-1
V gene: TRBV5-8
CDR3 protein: CAGQGARAGNTEAFF
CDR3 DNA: TGTGCCGGACAGGGGGCTAGGGCAGGGAACACTGAAGCTTTCTTT